This T cell receptor (beta chain) was observed in a study of siplizumab effects on memory and regulatory T cells. Approximately 10^5 TCR templates underwent assay in every sample. The method was immunoSEQ multiplex PCR; TCRdb's version includes in-frame clones alone and lacks a portion of them. There are approximately 58,000 clones in the sample; approximately 93% occur only once, and about two fifths lies in the top ten. Study-wide results and caveats: Naive T cells seemed more diverse than memory cells; they also seemed major alloresponse contributors.

Germline V gives CDR1 LGHNT, CDR2 FRNRAP. V was trimmed by 7 bases and J by 8 bases, leaving 17 bases between them. This CDR3 region has 13 residues. This clone was counted only a few times. Its antigen remains unknown. Sequenced: CD8+ T cells sorted from blood. The V call is TRBV12-5, the J call TRBJ1-2; D remains unclear. The sequence derives from a human donor in good health. CDR3 residues: CASAVAPMYGYTF. The DNA of the CDR3 is TGTGCTAGTGCCGTGGCCCCTATGTACGGCTACACCTTC.